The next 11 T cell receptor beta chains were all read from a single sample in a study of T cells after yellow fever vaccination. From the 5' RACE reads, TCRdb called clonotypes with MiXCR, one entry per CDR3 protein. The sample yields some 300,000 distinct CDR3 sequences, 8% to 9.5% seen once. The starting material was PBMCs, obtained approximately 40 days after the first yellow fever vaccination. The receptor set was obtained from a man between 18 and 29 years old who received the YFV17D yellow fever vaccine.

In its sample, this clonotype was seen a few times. The CDR3 here is CASSTAWGNSPLHF. In DNA, the CDR3 is TGTGCCAGCAGTACCGCTTGGGGGAATTCACCCCTCCACTTT. This chain joins TRBV6-5 and TRBJ1-6; maybe TRBD1 (5 bases). The germline V and J ends were trimmed by 5 bases and 7 bases, with 12 bases remaining between them. The germline CDR1 and CDR2 sequences are MNHEY and SVGAGI. The CDR3 totals 14 residues.

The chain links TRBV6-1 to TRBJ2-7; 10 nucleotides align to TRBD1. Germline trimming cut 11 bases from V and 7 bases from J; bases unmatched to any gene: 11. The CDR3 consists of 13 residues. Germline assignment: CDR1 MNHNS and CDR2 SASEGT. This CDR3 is CASTGTGVGEQYF. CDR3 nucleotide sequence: TGTGCCTCCACCGGGACAGGGGTAGGAGAGCAGTACTTC.

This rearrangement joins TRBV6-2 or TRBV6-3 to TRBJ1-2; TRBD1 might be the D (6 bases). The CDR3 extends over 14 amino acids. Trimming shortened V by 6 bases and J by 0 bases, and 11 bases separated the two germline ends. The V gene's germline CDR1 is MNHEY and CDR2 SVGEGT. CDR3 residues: CASRKQGTNYGYTF. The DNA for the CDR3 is TGTGCCAGCAGAAAACAGGGAACTAACTATGGCTACACCTTC.

The chain's CDR3 is CASSQALGLLYV. The CDR3 region has the DNA TGTGCCAGCAGCCAAGCATTGGGGCTTTTGTACGTC. The chain is built from TRBV3-1 and TRBJ2-7; D possibly corresponds to TRBD1 (5 bases). V lost 1 base, J lost 12 bases, and 13 bases lay in between. Germline CDR1 is LGHDT and CDR2 is YNNKEL (reference sequence). This CDR3 has 12 amino acids.

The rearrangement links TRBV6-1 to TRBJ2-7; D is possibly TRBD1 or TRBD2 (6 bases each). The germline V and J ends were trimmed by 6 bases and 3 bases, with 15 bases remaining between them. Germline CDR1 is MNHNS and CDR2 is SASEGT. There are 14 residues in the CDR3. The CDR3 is CASRQGTLSYEQYV. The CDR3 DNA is TGTGCCAGCAGGCAGGGGACTTTAAGCTACGAGCAGTACGTC.

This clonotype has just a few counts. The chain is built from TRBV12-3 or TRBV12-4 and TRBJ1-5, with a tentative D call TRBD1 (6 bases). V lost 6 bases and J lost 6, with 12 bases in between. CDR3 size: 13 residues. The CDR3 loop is CASRGGRSQPQHF. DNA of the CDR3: TGTGCCAGCAGGGGGGGCCGGAGTCAGCCCCAGCATTTT.

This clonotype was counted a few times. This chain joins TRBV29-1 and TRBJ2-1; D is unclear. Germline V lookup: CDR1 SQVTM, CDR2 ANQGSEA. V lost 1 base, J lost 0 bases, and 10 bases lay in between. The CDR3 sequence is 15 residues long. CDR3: CSVEGDRASYNEQFF. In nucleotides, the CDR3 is TGCAGCGTTGAAGGTGACCGAGCCTCCTACAATGAGCAGTTCTTC.

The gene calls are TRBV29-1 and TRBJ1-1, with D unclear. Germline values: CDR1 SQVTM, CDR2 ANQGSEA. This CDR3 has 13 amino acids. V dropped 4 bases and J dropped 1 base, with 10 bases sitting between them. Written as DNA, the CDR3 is TGCAGCGTTGTCGTCGTCACGAACACTGAAGCTTTCTTT. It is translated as CSVVVVTNTEAFF.

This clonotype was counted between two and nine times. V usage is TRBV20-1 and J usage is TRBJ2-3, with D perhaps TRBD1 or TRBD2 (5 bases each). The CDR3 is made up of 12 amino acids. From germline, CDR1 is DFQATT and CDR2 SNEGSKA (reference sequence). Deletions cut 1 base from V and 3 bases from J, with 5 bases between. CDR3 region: CSARGGTDTQYF. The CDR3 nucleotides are TGCAGTGCTAGAGGGGGGACAGATACGCAGTATTTT.

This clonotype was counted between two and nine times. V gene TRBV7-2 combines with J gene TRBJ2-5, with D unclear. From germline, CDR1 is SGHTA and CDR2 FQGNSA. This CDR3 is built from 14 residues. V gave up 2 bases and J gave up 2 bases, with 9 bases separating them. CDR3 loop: CASSLRKMQETQYF. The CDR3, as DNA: TGTGCCAGCAGCTTAAGGAAAATGCAAGAGACCCAGTACTTC. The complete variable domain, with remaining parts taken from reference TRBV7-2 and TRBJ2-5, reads GAGVSQSPSNKVTEKGKDVELRCDPISGHTALYWYRQSLGQGLEFLIYFQGNSAPDKSGLPSDRFSAERTGGSVSTLTIQRTQQEDSAVYLCASSLRKMQETQYFGPGTRLLVL.

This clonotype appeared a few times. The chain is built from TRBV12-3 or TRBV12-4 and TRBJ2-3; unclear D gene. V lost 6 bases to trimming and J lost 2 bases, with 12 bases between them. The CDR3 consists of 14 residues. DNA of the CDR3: TGTGCCAGCAGCAAGCTGACATTCACAGATACGCAGTATTTT. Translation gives CASSKLTFTDTQYF.